What follows are 15 T cell receptor beta chains derived from one specimen sequenced in a study of OX40 agonist ivuxolimab in advanced cancers. Clones were read by immunoSEQ multiplex PCR, and TCRdb kept only the in-frame ones, dropping some. The repertoire holds over 65,000 clones, with around 85% as singletons. The sample here was CD4+ or CD8+ T cells sorted from blood, taken in a trial of the OX40 agonist ivuxolimab. These receptors all come from an adult with an advanced solid tumor such as melanoma, head and neck, liver or kidney cancer.

This chain uses TRBV27 with TRBJ1-1; TRBD1 might be the D (5 bases). V was trimmed by 5 bases and J by 4 bases, leaving 14 bases between them. The CDR3 extends over 14 amino acids. Germline V gene lookup returns CDR1 MNHEY and CDR2 SMNVEV (reference sequence). The CDR3 sequence is CASSINGGGTEAFF. Here the CDR3 DNA reads TGTGCCAGCAGTATAAACGGGGGGGGCACTGAAGCTTTCTTT.

The gene calls are TRBV4-3 and TRBJ2-5, with TRBD2 as a possible D gene (6 bases). Trimming stripped 1 base from V and 10 bases from J, with 16 bases between. Germline V gene lookup returns CDR1 LGHNA and CDR2 YSLEER. The CDR3 runs to 14 residues. CDR3 in DNA: TGCGCCAGCAGCCAAGCGGGGCCCGGAGGGAACCAGTACTTC. Translated: CASSQAGPGGNQYF.

The V gene is TRBV5-5, the J gene TRBJ2-1; 11 bases line up with TRBD1. V was pared by 4 bases and J by 4 bases, with 4 bases of the junction left unmatched. Germline assignment: CDR1 SGHKS and CDR2 YYEKEE (reference sequence). This CDR3 is 15 amino acids long. CDR3 protein: CASSPDRGLYNEQFF. The CDR3 region has the DNA TGTGCCAGCAGCCCGGACAGGGGGCTTTACAATGAGCAGTTCTTC.

V gene TRBV5-6 combines with J gene TRBJ1-6; 7 nucleotides align to TRBD1. Germline trimming cut 3 bases from V and 2 bases from J; bases unmatched to any gene: 5. Germline CDR1 and CDR2: SGHDT and YYEEEE. This CDR3 has 16 residues. The CDR3 DNA is TGTGCCAGCAGCTGGCAGGGGGGCACCTATAATTCACCCCTCCACTTT. As protein: CASSWQGGTYNSPLHF.

V and J are TRBV5-4 and TRBJ1-6; 7 positions agree with TRBD1. Germline assignment: CDR1 SGHNT and CDR2 YYREEE (reference sequence). The J segment lost 7 bases and the V segment lost 5 bases, leaving 6 bases of the junction unmatched. The CDR3 length is 14 residues. CDR3 nucleotides: TGTGCCAGCAGTCGGACAGGCTTAAATTCACCCCTCCACTTT. Translation gives CASSRTGLNSPLHF.

V and J are TRBV7-3 and TRBJ2-6; weak D call: TRBD2 (5 bases). V lost 2 bases, J lost 2 bases, and 7 bases lay in between. CDR3 length: 15 residues. Germline V gene sequence: CDR1 SGHTA, CDR2 FQGTGA. Here the CDR3 reads CASSLEGTGANVLTF. DNA of the CDR3: TGTGCCAGCAGCTTAGAGGGTACTGGGGCCAACGTCCTGACTTTC. Drawing the rest from reference TRBV7-3 and TRBJ2-6, the complete variable domain is GAGVSQTPSNKVTEKGKYVELRCDPISGHTALYWYRQSLGQGPEFLIYFQGTGAADDSGLPNDRFFAVRPEGSVSTLKIQRTERGDSAVYLCASSLEGTGANVLTFGAGSRLTVL.

J is TRBJ2-5 and V is TRBV6-6; D possibly corresponds to TRBD2 (5 bases). This CDR3 comprises 13 residues. Germline V gene lookup returns CDR1 MNHNY and CDR2 SVGAGI (reference sequence). Trimming cost V 7 bases and J 3 bases, with 12 bases left between them. CDR3 in amino acids: CASTWRPEETQYF. The CDR3 DNA sequence: TGTGCCAGCACCTGGAGGCCGGAAGAGACCCAGTACTTC.

This clone was counted a few times. The chain has TRBV6-1 and TRBJ1-5; D unresolved. The CDR3 is made up of 15 amino acids. V was shortened by 0 bases and J by 3 bases, with 9 bases between the two germline ends. In germline, CDR1 is MNHNS, CDR2 SASEGT. This chain's CDR3 is CASSEASWTNQPQHF. The DNA for the CDR3 is TGTGCCAGCAGTGAAGCGTCTTGGACCAATCAGCCCCAGCATTTT.

The chain joins TRBV19 to TRBJ2-3; D is perhaps TRBD1 or TRBD2 (5 bases each). This CDR3 has 15 residues. Germline V gene sequence: CDR1 LNHDA, CDR2 SQIVND (reference sequence). V dropped 4 bases and J dropped 2 bases, with 13 bases sitting between them. In DNA, the CDR3 is TGTGCCAGTAGTAAGGGACGGGGAATCACAGATACGCAGTATTTT. It codes for CASSKGRGITDTQYF.

The CDR3 sequence is CASSQVDRDDSPLHF. The CDR3 bases are TGCGCCAGCAGCCAAGTGGACAGGGATGATTCACCCCTCCACTTT. The rearrangement joins TRBV4-1 to TRBJ1-6, with 8 bases fitting TRBD1. Losses at the gene ends were 1 base for V and 8 bases for J; bases not matched to a gene: 4. Germline V gene data show CDR1 as MGHRA and CDR2 as YSYEKL. CDR3 length: 15 residues.

CDR3 in DNA: TGCAGCGTTGGGCAGACTGCCCCCTACGAGCAGTACTTC. Its protein product is CSVGQTAPYEQYF. The chain couples TRBV29-1 to TRBJ2-7; D unresolved. CDR1 and CDR2 from the germline V gene are SQVTM and ANQGSEA. V lost 4 bases to trimming and J lost 2 bases, with 12 bases between them. The CDR3 loop spans 13 amino acids.

This chain connects TRBV5-4 to TRBJ1-1; D ambiguous. Germline V gives CDR1 SGHNT, CDR2 YYREEE (reference sequence). This CDR3 spans 13 amino acids. Trimming cost V 2 bases and J 1 base, with 6 bases left between them. The CDR3 spells CASSFTSNTEAFF. CDR3 nucleotide sequence: TGTGCCAGCAGCTTTACCTCGAACACTGAAGCTTTCTTT.

The rearrangement links TRBV19 to TRBJ1-2; D is undetermined. CDR1 LNHDA and CDR2 SQIVND come from the germline V gene (reference sequence). The CDR3 is 15 residues long. Between the trimmed V and J ends, which lost 4 bases and 0 bases, there was a span of 12 bases. This chain's CDR3 is CASSTWTGANYGYTF. CDR3 nucleotide sequence: TGTGCCAGTAGTACCTGGACGGGTGCTAACTATGGCTACACCTTC.

The genes are TRBV19 and TRBJ1-2; D is unclear. The ends were cut back, 3 bases at V and 2 bases at J, with 10 bases in the middle. CDR3 length: 14 amino acids. Germline loops: CDR1 LNHDA, CDR2 SQIVND (reference sequence). The CDR3 DNA reads TGTGCCAGTAGTATCTCCCCAGAAAACTATGGCTACACCTTC. Translation gives CASSISPENYGYTF. Full variable domain (rest looked up from reference TRBV19 and TRBJ1-2): DGGITQSPKYLFRKEGQNVTLSCEQNLNHDAMYWYRQDPGQGLRLIYYSQIVNDFQKGDIAEGYSVSREKKESFPLTVTSAQKNPTAFYLCASSISPENYGYTFGSGTRLTVV.

The V and J genes are TRBV7-2 and TRBJ2-3; 12 bases line up with TRBD2. The CDR3 sequence is 16 residues long. Germline loops: CDR1 SGHTA, CDR2 FQGNSA. V lost 5 bases and J lost 4; bases outside the gene matches: 7. This CDR3 is CASSPRLAGAADTQYF. The CDR3 DNA sequence: TGTGCCAGCAGCCCCAGACTAGCGGGGGCGGCAGATACGCAGTATTTT.